This TCR beta chain derives from a study of identical twins. Study-wide results and caveats: Twin-shared out-of-frame alpha sequences showed excess low generation probability. For zero-insertion analyses, partial confounding could come from invariant MAIT and iNKT cells. Excess twin sharing in beta out-of-frame sequences was weaker. Without tracking the same donors, conclusions rested on cross-sectional statistical analysis.

Details on this clonotype: Antigen: not known.

The CDR3 is made up of 15 amino acids. From germline, CDR1 is LGHNA and CDR2 YNFKEQ. The V gene lost 0 bases and the J gene lost 5 bases, with 11 bases spanning the gap. From the 5' RACE reads, TCRdb called clonotypes with MiXCR, one entry per CDR3 protein. The sample carries approximately 890,000 distinct CDR3 sequences, 9% to 15% recorded once. The same data also contributed to another study, on yellow fever vaccine responses in identical twins.

Sequencing was carried out using PBMCs. The TCR was taken from a woman under 30 in good health. The chain has TRBV4-2 and TRBJ1-5; maybe TRBD1 (6 bases). CDR3 region: CASSQDRGFDQPQHF. In DNA form, the CDR3 reads TGTGCCAGCAGCCAAGATAGGGGGTTTGATCAGCCCCAGCATTTT.